A single sample is the source of the 28 T cell receptor beta chains below, sequenced in a study of response to subunit inactivated influenza vaccine. TCRdb redid the calling of the RT-PCR reads with MiXCR, one entry per CDR3 protein. The table records more than 600,000 distinct CDR3 sequences, approximately 17% of them present only once. Specimen: PBMCs from blood, collected more than 4 days after vaccination. All receptors come from a middle-aged man who received an inactivated influenza vaccine.

This clonotype appeared a few times. The junction departs from the called germline gene at one end, perhaps through a read error. V and J are TRBV3-1 and TRBJ1-5, with TRBD1 matching 10 bases. Per germline, CDR1 LGHDT and CDR2 YNNKEL (reference sequence). The CDR3 covers 12 residues. The CDR3 bases are TGTGCCAGCAGCCTTATGGGACAGGGGATTGTTTTT. Encoded protein: CASSLMGQGIVF.

This clonotype came up a few times. This rearrangement joins TRBV6-1 to TRBJ2-2, with D possibly TRBD1 on 7 matching bases. From germline, CDR1 is MNHNS and CDR2 SASEGT. Deletions cut 6 bases from V and 4 bases from J, with 15 bases between. The CDR3 is 15 amino acids. In nucleotides, the CDR3 is TGTGCCAGCAGATCAGGGGGTAGCGGCACCGGGGAGCTGTTTTTT. As protein: CASRSGGSGTGELFF.

CDR3 coding DNA: TGCGCCAGCAGCTTGTTGGGCCCCGAAGATACGCAGTATTTT. Protein product: CASSLLGPEDTQYF. This chain links TRBV5-1 with TRBJ2-3; D unclear. This CDR3 spans 14 amino acids. The V gene's germline CDR1 is SGHRS and CDR2 YFSETQ. The V end lost 1 base, the J end lost 5 bases, and 11 bases lay between the germline ends.

The rearrangement uses TRBV6-1 and TRBJ2-7, with D perhaps matching TRBD1 (5 bases). This CDR3 is built from 15 residues. Germline-derived CDR1 and CDR2 are MNHNS and SASEGT. V lost 7 bases, J lost 5 bases, and 21 bases lay in between. CDR3 protein: CASKLWGLGMDEQYF. CDR3 DNA: TGTGCCAGCAAACTTTGGGGCCTTGGCATGGACGAGCAGTACTTC.

This clonotype was observed many times. The CDR3 sequence: CASSQVASYNEQFF. In DNA, the CDR3 is TGCGCCAGCAGCCAAGTCGCCTCCTACAATGAGCAGTTCTTC. The V call is TRBV4-1, the J call TRBJ2-1; D is uncertain. The CDR3 runs 14 residues. Per the germline V gene, CDR1 is MGHRA and CDR2 is YSYEKL. Trimming took off 1 base at V and 0 bases at J, with 4 bases between the two ends.

A few counts support this clonotype. The chain joins TRBV6-5 to TRBJ1-2; D uncertain. The V end lost 2 bases, the J end lost 8 bases, and 12 bases lay between the germline ends. Germline assignment: CDR1 MNHEY and CDR2 SVGAGI. CDR3 length: 13 amino acids. CDR3: CASSYGSAGGYTF. The CDR3 nucleotides are TGTGCCAGCAGTTACGGCAGTGCGGGAGGCTACACCTTC.

The rearrangement uses TRBV6-1 and TRBJ1-6; no definite D call. The V gene's germline CDR1 is MNHNS and CDR2 SASEGT. Trimming removed 4 bases from V and 7 bases from J, with 8 bases in between. CDR3 length equals 13 residues. As DNA, the CDR3 is TGTGCCAGCAGTGGGATGCCAAATTCACCCCTCCACTTT. Residues: CASSGMPNSPLHF.

The V and J genes are TRBV12-3 or TRBV12-4 and TRBJ2-3, with D unclear. The V and J ends lost 5 bases and 0 bases respectively, with 12 bases between them. The CDR3 runs 15 residues. This CDR3 is CASSPAARSTDTQYF. CDR3 DNA sequence: TGTGCCAGCAGTCCGGCGGCCAGAAGCACAGATACGCAGTATTTT.

This clonotype was detected a few times. The chain links TRBV24-1 to TRBJ2-3, with no clear D. The CDR3 covers 12 residues. Per the germline V gene, CDR1 is KGHDR and CDR2 is SFDVKD. Trimming took 7 bases from V and 2 from J, leaving 6 bases between them. Here the CDR3 reads CATSEVTDTQYF. In DNA, the CDR3 is TGTGCCACCAGCGAGGTCACAGATACGCAGTATTTT.

This clonotype was seen only a few times. The chain recombines TRBV7-2 with TRBJ2-7; a possible D gene is TRBD2 (6 bases). CDR1 SGHTA and CDR2 FQGNSA come from the germline V gene. CDR3 length: 16 residues. Trimming pared 1 base from V and 0 bases from J, leaving 13 bases between. CDR3 residues: CASSLGSVGSSYEQYF. The CDR3 nucleotides read TGTGCCAGCAGCTTAGGATCCGTCGGGAGCTCCTACGAGCAGTACTTC.

The V call is TRBV20-1, the J call TRBJ2-5; possible D gene TRBD1, 7 bases. CDR3 length: 12 amino acids. Germline V gene sequence: CDR1 DFQATT, CDR2 SNEGSKA (reference sequence). Here the CDR3 reads CSPGGFRETQYF. The CDR3 DNA sequence: TGCAGCCCAGGGGGGTTTCGGGAGACCCAGTACTTC.

This clonotype was counted only a few times. The V gene is TRBV5-5, the J gene TRBJ1-2, with 8 nucleotides matching TRBD1. CDR3 size: 14 residues. Trimming cost V 3 bases and J 0 bases; bases outside gene matches: 1. Germline-derived CDR1 and CDR2 are SGHKS and YYEKEE (reference sequence). The CDR3 nucleotides read TGTGCCAGCAGCTGGACAGGGTCTAACTATGGCTACACCTTC. Encoded protein: CASSWTGSNYGYTF.

The CDR3 region is CAIGTSGRSEQFF. The CDR3 bases are TGTGCCATTGGGACTAGCGGGAGGTCTGAGCAGTTCTTC. This rearrangement joins TRBV10-3 to TRBJ2-1; 15 nucleotides align to TRBD2. CDR1 and CDR2 (germline): ENHRY, SYGVKD. The CDR3 runs to 13 residues. V lost 9 bases, J lost 9 bases, and 3 bases stayed unmatched.

The chain joins TRBV5-1 to TRBJ2-7; 13 bases are a match to TRBD2. The CDR3 runs to 18 residues. With 2 bases clipped from V and 4 bases from J, the junction kept 12 bases outside the gene matches. Germline V gene lookup returns CDR1 SGHRS and CDR2 YFSETQ. This CDR3 reads CASSFRPTSGGASYEQYF. DNA for the CDR3: TGCGCCAGCAGCTTTCGACCCACTAGCGGGGGGGCTTCATACGAGCAGTACTTC. Filled out from reference TRBV5-1 and TRBJ2-7, the complete variable domain reads KAGVTQTPRYLIKTRGQQVTLSCSPISGHRSVSWYQQTPGQGLQFLFEYFSETQRNKGNFPGRFSGRQFSNSRSEMNVSTLELGDSALYLCASSFRPTSGGASYEQYFGPGTRLTVT.

At least ten counts were recorded for this clonotype. This chain links TRBV10-3 with TRBJ2-7; maybe TRBD2 (5 bases). V was clipped by 4 bases and J by 5 bases, with 12 bases between them. This CDR3 region has 13 residues. In germline, CDR1 is ENHRY, CDR2 SYGVKD. CDR3 in DNA: TGTGCCATCAGTGGGACTTCGGCGGACGAGCAGTACTTC. As protein: CAISGTSADEQYF.

This clonotype has just a few counts. The V call is TRBV7-9, the J call TRBJ1-3, with D uncertain. The V and J ends lost 8 bases and 1 base respectively, with 6 bases between them. The germline V gene has CDR1 SEHNR and CDR2 FQNEAQ (reference sequence). The CDR3 runs to 12 residues. The CDR3 loop is CASRLSGNTIYF. DNA of the CDR3: TGTGCCAGCCGACTATCTGGAAACACCATATATTTT.

This clonotype turned up a few times. Since a much larger clone is just one base distant, this may be a read error. The chain employs TRBV5-1 and TRBJ2-3, with 7 bases aligning to TRBD1. J gave up 1 base and V 4 bases, and 3 bases lay outside the gene matches. CDR1 and CDR2 from the germline V gene are SGHRS and YFSETQ. The CDR3 runs to 14 residues. The CDR3 sequence: CASSHGQGTDTQYF. The CDR3 DNA reads TGCGCCAGCAGCCACGGACAGGGCACAGATACGCAGTATTTT. Looking up the rest from reference TRBV5-1 and TRBJ2-3 gives the full variable domain: KAGVTQTPRYLIKTRGQQVTLSCSPISGHRSVSWYQQTPGQGLQFLFEYFSETQRNKGNFPGRFSGRQFSNSRSEMNVSTLELGDSALYLCASSHGQGTDTQYFGPGTRLTVL.

This sequence joins TRBV12-3 or TRBV12-4 and TRBJ1-2, with D hard to call. CDR3 length equals 13 residues. V dropped 2 bases and J dropped 4 bases, with 8 bases sitting between them. The chain's CDR3 is CASSLMRAYGYTF. For the CDR3, the DNA is TGTGCCAGCAGTTTAATGAGAGCCTATGGCTACACCTTC.

In its sample, this clonotype was seen a few times. The chain joins TRBV12-3 or TRBV12-4 to TRBJ2-1; 8 bases match TRBD2. V dropped 6 bases and J dropped 6; count of bases not matched to a gene: 7. This CDR3 is built from 14 residues. CDR3 region: CASRPGTRSNEQFF. DNA for the CDR3: TGTGCCAGCAGACCCGGGACTAGATCCAATGAGCAGTTCTTC.

This clonotype was detected ten times or more. The chain uses TRBV3-1 and TRBJ2-7; D is possibly TRBD1 (5 bases). The germline V gene has CDR1 LGHDT and CDR2 YNNKEL (reference sequence). The V gene lost 4 bases and the J gene lost 2 bases, with 12 bases spanning the gap. The CDR3 extends over 14 amino acids. CDR3 residues: CASSPRVTPYEQYF. The CDR3 DNA reads TGTGCCAGCAGCCCCAGGGTCACCCCCTACGAGCAGTACTTC.

V usage is TRBV7-2 and J usage is TRBJ1-2; D ambiguous. Per germline, CDR1 SGHTA and CDR2 FQGNSA. V shed 5 bases and J shed 2 bases, with 12 bases lying between them. This CDR3 comprises 14 residues. The CDR3 here is CASSAGVQNYGYTF. The CDR3 nucleotides are TGTGCCAGCAGCGCGGGAGTCCAGAACTATGGCTACACCTTC.

The chain uses TRBV29-1 and TRBJ2-7; a weak D match, TRBD2 (6 bases). V was shortened by 4 bases and J by 2 bases, with 9 bases between the two germline ends. The CDR3 loop spans 12 amino acids. The germline gives CDR1 SQVTM, CDR2 ANQGSEA. The chain's CDR3 is CSVGGGAYEQYF. The DNA of the CDR3 is TGCAGCGTTGGTGGAGGGGCCTACGAGCAGTACTTC.

This clonotype was recorded at least ten times. This sequence joins TRBV20-1 and TRBJ2-1; D unresolved. This CDR3 contains 15 residues. V was shortened by 4 bases and J by 4 bases, with 17 bases between the two germline ends. Germline V gene data show CDR1 as DFQATT and CDR2 as SNEGSKA (reference sequence). As DNA, the CDR3 is TGCAGTGCTACCCCCCCTCCAGGTTCATACAATGAGCAGTTCTTC. Its translation: CSATPPPGSYNEQFF.

The chain recombines TRBV7-8 with TRBJ2-2; TRBD1 matches 7 bases. The germline gives CDR1 SGHVS, CDR2 FQNEAQ. V trimming: 5 bases; J trimming: 6 bases; junction bases outside the gene matches: 12. This CDR3 spans 16 amino acids. CDR3 nucleotide sequence: TGTGCCAGCAGCCACGTCGACAGGGTTCGCGCCGGGGAGCTGTTTTTT. The encoded protein is CASSHVDRVRAGELFF.

This chain links TRBV7-9 with TRBJ1-6; D unclear. V was shortened by 5 bases and J by 10 bases, with 9 bases between the two germline ends. This CDR3 has 12 amino acids. Germline CDR1 SEHNR, CDR2 FQNEAQ (reference sequence). In nucleotides, the CDR3 is TGTGCCAGCAGCCCAGGAGAATCACCCCTCCACTTT. It encodes CASSPGESPLHF.

This clonotype was found a few times. In nucleotides, the CDR3 is TGTGCCAGCAGATCGACGATCGATCAGACCGGGGAGCTGTTTTTT. Encoded protein: CASRSTIDQTGELFF. The chain uses TRBV6-2 or TRBV6-3 and TRBJ2-2; D ambiguous. V was cut by 6 bases and J by 5 bases, with 16 bases left in between. The CDR3 contains 15 residues. Germline CDR1 is MNHEY and CDR2 is SVGEGT.

The chain joins TRBV24-1 to TRBJ2-1, with D uncertain. The ends were cut back, 3 bases at V and 7 bases at J, with 9 bases in the middle. The CDR3 extends over 13 amino acids. Germline V CDR1 and CDR2: KGHDR, SFDVKD. The CDR3 coding sequence is TGTGCCACCAGTGATGGCGCCCAAAATGAGCAGTTCTTC. It specifies CATSDGAQNEQFF.

This clonotype was detected ten times or more. The chain has TRBV12-3 or TRBV12-4 and TRBJ2-2; TRBD1 matches at 8 bases. The CDR3 is made up of 16 amino acids. V gave up 5 bases and J gave up 4 bases; unmatched junction bases: 9. CDR3 sequence (DNA): TGTGCCAGCAGTCAAAGGACAGGGTCAAGCACCGGGGAGCTGTTTTTT. This encodes CASSQRTGSSTGELFF.